These T cell receptor beta chains were read from a single sample in a study of blood T cell repertoires in COVID-19. Clones were sequenced by immunoSEQ multiplex PCR, and TCRdb holds only the in-frame ones, with some missing. The data contain 200,000 to 250,000 clones, about 90% of them singletons. Sequencing was performed on PBMCs or T cells enriched from blood (not recorded which). The receptor source for this set is a man younger than 40 who had been exposed to COVID-19. CDR3s include the opening cysteine and the closing phenylalanine or tryptophan. D genes are given only for firm matches. Some rows have no size entry. The others give once, few or many, or a class for an expanded clone.

J gene,clone size,D gene,V gene,CDR3 protein,CDR3 DNA
TRBJ2-3,-,TRBD2,TRBV29-1,CSVTGLAGGGTDTQYF,TGCAGCGTTACCGGACTAGCGGGGGGGGGCACAGATACGCAGTATTTT
TRBJ1-1,once,-,TRBV29-1,CSSTSGMNTEAFF,TGCAGCTCAACGTCGGGGATGAACACTGAAGCTTTCTTT
TRBJ2-7,-,TRBD1,TRBV27,CANQFPPPAPDRGLYEQYF,TGTGCCAACCAGTTCCCTCCGCCTGCTCCCGACAGGGGGCTCTACGAGCAGTACTTC
TRBJ1-5,-,-,TRBV2,CASSETTYSNQPQHF,TGTGCCAGCAGTGAAACAACGTATAGCAATCAGCCCCAGCATTTT
TRBJ1-1,-,-,TRBV7-9,CASSLMGDEAFF,TGTGCCAGCAGCTTAATGGGCGATGAAGCTTTCTTT
TRBJ1-2,-,-,TRBV4-1,CASSQDRVRGYTF,TGCGCCAGCAGCCAAGATCGGGTGCGGGGCTACACCTTC
TRBJ1-2,-,-,TRBV6-5,CASSPHGWEVNGYTF,TGTGCCAGCAGCCCACACGGGTGGGAGGTGAATGGCTACACCTTC
TRBJ2-5,-,-,TRBV5-4,CASSLDGRLRETQYF,TGTGCCAGCAGCTTGGATGGCAGGTTAAGGGAGACCCAGTACTTC
TRBJ1-5,-,-,TRBV7-9,CASSSGAEFNQPQHF,TGTGCCAGCAGCTCAGGGGCAGAGTTCAATCAGCCCCAGCATTTT
TRBJ1-1,-,-,TRBV4-1,CASSQLRTEEAFF,TGCGCCAGCAGCCAACTTAGGACAGAGGAAGCTTTCTTT
TRBJ2-4,-,-,TRBV4-1,CASSQVLRRLGDIQYF,TGCGCCAGCAGCCAAGTCCTCCGCCGGTTGGGAGACATTCAGTACTTC
TRBJ1-4,-,-,TRBV5-1,CASSPGTNLNEKLFF,TGCGCCAGCAGCCCCGGGACAAACCTAAATGAAAAACTGTTTTTT
TRBJ2-1,-,TRBD1,TRBV9,CASSPWDSSYNEQFF,TGTGCCAGCAGCCCCTGGGACAGCTCCTACAATGAGCAGTTCTTC
TRBJ2-1,-,-,TRBV6-4,CASTVYNEQFF,TGTGCCAGCACAGTATACAATGAGCAGTTCTTC
TRBJ1-1,-,-,TRBV7-9,CASSSPGGSEAFF,TGTGCCAGCAGTTCCCCGGGGGGTTCTGAAGCTTTCTTT
TRBJ2-3,-,-,TRBV10-2,CASSDLDRVRGSTQYF,TGCGCCAGCAGTGATTTGGACAGAGTGAGGGGAAGTACGCAGTATTTT
TRBJ1-1,-,-,TRBV12-3/TRBV12-4,CASTLTENTEAFF,TGTGCCAGCACCTTGACAGAGAACACTGAAGCTTTCTTT
TRBJ2-3,-,-,TRBV4-1,CASSQLLAGTDTQYF,TGCGCCAGCAGCCAATTACTAGCCGGCACAGATACGCAGTATTTT
TRBJ1-4,-,TRBD1,TRBV4-2,CASSQGGQGEKLFF,TGTGCCAGCAGCCAGGGAGGACAGGGAGAAAAACTGTTTTTT
TRBJ2-3,-,TRBD2,TRBV19,CASSIGLAGGRTTQYF,TGTGCCAGTAGTATCGGACTAGCGGGGGGCCGGACTACGCAGTATTTT
TRBJ2-3,-,TRBD2,TRBV5-6,CASSLGASGGATDTQYF,TGTGCCAGCAGCTTGGGCGCTAGCGGGGGGGCCACAGATACGCAGTATTTT
TRBJ1-1,-,-,TRBV7-2,CASSLGLLDTEAFF,TGTGCCAGCAGCTTAGGGCTCTTGGACACTGAAGCTTTCTTT
TRBJ1-4,-,TRBD1,TRBV15,CATSSPGTGINEKLFF,TGTGCCACCAGCAGTCCCGGGACAGGGATTAATGAAAAACTGTTTTTT
TRBJ1-5,-,-,TRBV4-2,CASSPGGVGENQPQHF,TGTGCCAGCAGCCCCGGAGGGGTTGGGGAAAATCAGCCCCAGCATTTT
TRBJ1-1,-,-,TRBV11-2,CASSSPPRGNTEAFF,TGTGCCAGCAGCTCTCCTCCCCGGGGAAACACTGAAGCTTTCTTT
TRBJ1-2,-,TRBD1,TRBV4-1,CASSDGQGNYGYTF,TGCGCCAGCAGCGACGGACAGGGCAACTATGGCTACACCTTC
TRBJ2-2,-,-,TRBV5-1,CASSLMGLNTGELFF,TGCGCCAGCAGCCTAATGGGACTGAACACCGGGGAGCTGTTTTTT
TRBJ1-2,-,TRBD1,TRBV19,CASSIGGTDYGYTF,TGTGCCAGTAGTATAGGTGGGACAGACTATGGCTACACCTTC
TRBJ2-1,-,TRBD2,TRBV7-2,CASSLLAGGPVNEQFF,TGTGCCAGCAGCTTACTAGCGGGGGGGCCTGTGAATGAGCAGTTCTTC
TRBJ1-6,-,-,TRBV7-9,CASSRGALSYNSPLHF,TGTGCCAGTAGCCGGGGGGCTCTCTCCTATAATTCACCCCTCCACTTT
TRBJ2-3,-,TRBD2,TRBV7-9,CASRAGLAASTDTQYF,TGTGCCAGCAGAGCAGGACTAGCGGCTAGCACAGATACGCAGTATTTT
TRBJ1-6,-,-,TRBV7-2,CASSLIPQDSYNSPLHF,TGTGCCAGCAGCTTAATCCCCCAGGACAGCTATAATTCACCCCTCCACTTT
TRBJ2-5,once,TRBD2,TRBV19,CASSSLAGETQYF,TGTGCCAGTAGTAGTCTAGCGGGGGAGACCCAGTACTTC
TRBJ2-7,-,-,TRBV28,CASSGGGREQYF,TGTGCCAGCAGTGGGGGGGGGCGTGAGCAGTACTTC
TRBJ1-5,-,-,TRBV21-1,CASSKALTSDQPQHF,TGTGCCAGCAGCAAAGCGCTTACAAGTGATCAGCCCCAGCATTTT
TRBJ2-1,once,TRBD2,TRBV11-1,CASSLWGGMNEQFF,TGTGCCAGCAGCTTGTGGGGAGGGATGAATGAGCAGTTCTTC
TRBJ2-7,-,TRBD1,TRBV3-1/TRBV3-2,CASPDRGPNPSYEQYF,TGTGCCAGCCCCGACAGGGGCCCTAACCCTTCCTACGAGCAGTACTTC
TRBJ2-7,-,TRBD2,TRBV27,CASSPLLSGAIVSYEQYF,TGTGCCAGCAGTCCCCTCCTGAGCGGGGCCATCGTGTCCTACGAGCAGTACTTC
TRBJ1-2,-,-,TRBV6-5,CASSYAGNGYTF,TGTGCCAGCAGTTACGCGGGAAACGGCTACACCTTC
TRBJ2-7,-,TRBD2,TRBV5-1,CASSPLSSGGAYEQYF,TGCGCCAGCAGCCCTCTCTCTAGCGGGGGGGCGTACGAGCAGTACTTC
TRBJ2-1,once,TRBD1,TRBV5-1,CASSTGAYNEQFF,TGCGCCAGCTCTACAGGGGCCTACAATGAGCAGTTCTTC
TRBJ1-4,-,TRBD1,TRBV15,CATSFGQGEKLFF,TGTGCCACCAGCTTCGGACAGGGAGAAAAACTGTTTTTT
TRBJ2-3,once,-,TRBV4-1,CASSQVKPDTQYF,TGCGCCAGCAGCCAAGTTAAGCCAGATACGCAGTATTTT
TRBJ1-2,-,TRBD1,TRBV3-1/TRBV3-2,CASSPLGQGAANYGYTF,TGTGCCAGCAGCCCGCTGGGACAGGGGGCCGCTAACTATGGCTACACCTTC
TRBJ1-5,-,-,TRBV10-3,CAISERLDANQPQHF,TGTGCCATCAGTGAGAGGCTAGACGCCAATCAGCCCCAGCATTTT
TRBJ2-7,-,-,TRBV10-3,CAISESRQFYEQYF,TGTGCCATCAGTGAGTCGAGACAGTTCTACGAGCAGTACTTC
TRBJ2-5,few,-,TRBV6-4,CASSERAGGTETQYF,TGTGCCAGCAGTGAGAGGGCAGGGGGGACGGAGACCCAGTACTTC
TRBJ1-3,-,-,TRBV18,CASSLDTGNTIYF,TGTGCCAGCTCCCTCGACACCGGAAACACCATATATTTT
TRBJ1-2,-,-,TRBV3-1/TRBV3-2,CASSQRPRDNTYGYTF,TGTGCCAGCAGCCAACGTCCCCGGGACAATACCTATGGCTACACCTTC
TRBJ2-1,once,TRBD2,TRBV5-4,CASSPLRTSGGTHRDEQFF,TGTGCCAGCAGCCCCCTTCGGACTAGCGGGGGGACGCACCGGGATGAGCAGTTCTTC
TRBJ1-3,-,-,TRBV11-3,CASSLQGENTIYF,TGTGCCAGCAGCTTACAGGGCGAAAACACCATATATTTT
TRBJ1-4,-,-,TRBV6-5,CASSYDSTPNEKLFF,TGTGCCAGCAGTTACGACAGCACCCCTAATGAAAAACTGTTTTTT
TRBJ2-2,once,-,TRBV7-2,CASMWGVETGELFF,TGTGCCAGCATGTGGGGCGTAGAGACCGGGGAGCTGTTTTTT
TRBJ1-2,-,-,TRBV2,CASSDDTANYGYTF,TGTGCCAGCAGTGACGATACAGCTAACTATGGCTACACCTTC
TRBJ1-1,-,TRBD1,TRBV5-1,CASSLDTGDPEAFF,TGCGCCAGCAGCTTGGATACAGGGGATCCTGAAGCTTTCTTT
TRBJ1-6,-,TRBD1,TRBV19,CASKVGTGESSPLHF,TGTGCCAGTAAGGTTGGAACAGGGGAGAGTTCACCCCTCCACTTT
TRBJ1-1,-,TRBD1,TRBV20-1,CSASVLQGATEAFF,TGCAGTGCTAGTGTCCTCCAGGGGGCCACTGAAGCTTTCTTT
TRBJ1-2,-,-,TRBV7-2,CASRPEGGDYGYTF,TGTGCCAGCAGACCTGAGGGTGGGGACTATGGCTACACCTTC
TRBJ2-5,-,TRBD2,TRBV7-2,CASSLAGTRQETQYF,TGTGCCAGCAGCTTAGCGGGGACTAGACAAGAGACCCAGTACTTC
TRBJ2-3,-,-,TRBV7-9,CASSLRQEYTQYF,TGTGCCAGCAGCTTAAGACAGGAATATACGCAGTATTTT